The sequence of this TCR beta chain was determined in a study of patients and donors after allogeneic stem cell transplantation. Germline values: CDR1 KGHDR, CDR2 SFDVKD. This CDR3 is 15 amino acids long. The germline V and J ends were trimmed by 0 bases and 9 bases, with 16 bases remaining between them. TCRdb recomputed calls from the RT-PCR reads with MiXCR, one row per CDR3 protein. The table lists more than 850,000 distinct CDR3 sequences, 15% to 20% of them singletons. The source is a human donor who was either an allogeneic HSCT recipient or a stem cell or donor lymphocyte infusion donor (not recorded which). It is not recorded whose cells these are; they may come from a transplant donor. The sample taken for sequencing was blood, either unsorted or a sorted T cell fraction (not recorded which). V is TRBV24-1 and J is TRBJ1-2; D is possibly TRBD1 (5 bases). CDR3: CATSDLKRGGSRYTF. CDR3 DNA: TGTGCCACCAGTGATTTGAAAAGGGGCGGGAGTCGCTACACCTTC.